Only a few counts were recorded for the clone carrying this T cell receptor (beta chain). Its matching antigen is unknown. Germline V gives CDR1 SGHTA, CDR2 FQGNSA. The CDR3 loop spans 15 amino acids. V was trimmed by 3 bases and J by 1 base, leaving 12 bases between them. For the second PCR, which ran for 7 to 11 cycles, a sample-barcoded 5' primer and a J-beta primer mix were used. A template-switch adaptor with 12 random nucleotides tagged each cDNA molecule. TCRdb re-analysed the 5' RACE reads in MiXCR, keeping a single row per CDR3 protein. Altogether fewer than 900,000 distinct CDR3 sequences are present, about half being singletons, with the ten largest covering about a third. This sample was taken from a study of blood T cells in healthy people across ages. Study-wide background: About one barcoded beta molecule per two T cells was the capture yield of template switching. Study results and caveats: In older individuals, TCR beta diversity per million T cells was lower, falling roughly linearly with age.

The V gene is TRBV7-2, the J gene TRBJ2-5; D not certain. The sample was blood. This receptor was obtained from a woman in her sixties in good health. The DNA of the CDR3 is TGTGCCAGCAGCTTCTCTCCGGTGAGCCAAGAGACCCAGTACTTC. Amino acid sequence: CASSFSPVSQETQYF.